These 3 T cell receptor beta chains originate from one sample sequenced in a study of cytotoxic CD8 clonotypes in ibrutinib-treated CLL. Repertoires were generated with immunoSEQ multiplex PCR, while TCRdb's copy carries only in-frame clones and drops some. The repertoire has some 150,000 clones, approximately 81% of them found once; the top ten carry 13%. The input for sequencing was PBMCs, taken after 12 months of ibrutinib treatment. The source of these receptors is a human donor with chronic lymphocytic leukemia.

This clone was found a few times. The chain has TRBV7-8 and TRBJ2-1, with 7 bases aligning to TRBD2. Per the germline V gene, CDR1 is SGHVS and CDR2 is FQNEAQ. The CDR3 extends over 15 amino acids. Trimming cost V 6 bases and J 0 bases; bases outside gene matches: 5. Here the CDR3 reads CASSLAASSYNEQFF. DNA for the CDR3: TGTGCCAGCAGTCTAGCGGCTAGCTCCTACAATGAGCAGTTCTTC.

The sample holds one count of this clone. CDR3 DNA: TGTGCCAGCAGCGTAGGGCAGGGCTCAGTCTACGAGCAGTACTTC. The encoded protein is CASSVGQGSVYEQYF. The gene calls are TRBV9 and TRBJ2-7; D is perhaps TRBD1 (5 bases). The germline gives CDR1 SGDLS, CDR2 YYNGEE. The V gene lost 0 bases and the J gene lost 3 bases, with 13 bases spanning the gap. This CDR3 region has 15 residues.

The genes are TRBV10-3 and TRBJ2-3; no clear D gene. V was clipped by 2 bases and J by 4 bases, with 7 bases between them. This CDR3 spans 13 amino acids. Per the germline V gene, CDR1 is ENHRY and CDR2 is SYGVKD. The DNA of the CDR3 is TGTGCCATCAGTGAGGGAGTTCCAGATACGCAGTATTTT. The encoded protein is CAISEGVPDTQYF.